The rows below give T cell receptor beta chains drawn from one sample of a study of OX40 agonist ivuxolimab in advanced cancers. The table came from immunoSEQ multiplex PCR; TCRdb's copy has only in-frame clones and leaves some out. The sample comprises more than 60,000 clones, around 90% of which are singletons, and 0.3% to 0.4% rests with the top ten. The sample here was CD4+ or CD8+ T cells sorted from blood, taken in a trial of the OX40 agonist ivuxolimab. These receptor sequences come from an adult with an advanced solid tumor such as melanoma, head and neck, liver or kidney cancer. The CDR3 runs from the conserved cysteine through the conserved F or W. Fields, in order: V gene, clone size, J gene, D gene, CDR3 protein, CDR3 DNA. A D gene is named only where the DNA matches it firmly. Part of the rows lack a size; the others show once, few, many or a class for expanded clones.

V: TRBV19
size: NA
J: TRBJ2-6
D: NA
CDR3: CASGDSGANVLTF
DNA: TGTGCCAGTGGGGACTCTGGGGCCAACGTCCTGACTTTC

V: TRBV28
size: once
J: TRBJ2-1
D: TRBD2
CDR3: CATRLAGDYNEQFF
DNA: TGTGCCACCCGACTAGCGGGAGACTACAATGAGCAGTTCTTC

V: TRBV7-2
size: NA
J: TRBJ1-3
D: NA
CDR3: CASSSGSLSGNTIYF
DNA: TGTGCCAGCAGCTCCGGGTCCCTCTCTGGAAACACCATATATTTT

V: TRBV6-8
size: NA
J: TRBJ2-7
D: NA
CDR3: CASSYGRGGPFYEQYF
DNA: TGTGCCAGCAGTTACGGCCGGGGCGGACCATTTTACGAGCAGTACTTC

V: TRBV6-1
size: NA
J: TRBJ2-3
D: NA
CDR3: CASTQGAPDTQYF
DNA: TGTGCCAGCACACAGGGAGCCCCAGATACGCAGTATTTT

V: TRBV5-1
size: NA
J: TRBJ2-3
D: TRBD1
CDR3: CASGAGDRGVDTQYF
DNA: TGCGCCAGCGGGGCCGGGGACAGGGGGGTTGATACGCAGTATTTT

V: TRBV28
size: NA
J: TRBJ1-4
D: NA
CDR3: CASSSLDPAENEKLFF
DNA: TGTGCCAGCAGTTCCCTGGATCCCGCGGAAAATGAAAAACTGTTTTTT

V: TRBV11-2
size: NA
J: TRBJ1-1
D: NA
CDR3: CASSLDLTGEAFF
DNA: TGTGCCAGCAGCTTAGATCTCACAGGTGAAGCTTTCTTT

V: TRBV28
size: NA
J: TRBJ2-1
D: TRBD1
CDR3: CASTKLTGNGEQFF
DNA: TGTGCCAGCACTAAGCTGACAGGGAATGGTGAGCAGTTCTTC

V: TRBV10-3
size: once
J: TRBJ1-2
D: TRBD1
CDR3: CAITNDRDHGYTF
DNA: TGTGCCATCACTAATGACAGGGACCATGGCTACACCTTC

V: TRBV6-5
size: NA
J: TRBJ2-1
D: TRBD2
CDR3: CASSYSGLLDNEQFF
DNA: TGTGCCAGCAGTTACTCGGGACTACTAGACAATGAGCAGTTCTTC

V: TRBV28
size: NA
J: TRBJ1-1
D: TRBD1
CDR3: CASRNRQGRAFF
DNA: TGTGCCAGCAGAAATAGACAGGGACGGGCTTTCTTT

V: TRBV6-1
size: NA
J: TRBJ2-2
D: NA
CDR3: CASSELARNTGELFF
DNA: TGTGCCAGCAGTGAACTAGCCCGGAACACCGGGGAGCTGTTTTTT

V: TRBV27
size: NA
J: TRBJ2-2
D: TRBD1
CDR3: CASSWQGANTGELLF
DNA: TGTGCCAGCAGTTGGCAGGGGGCCAACACCGGGGAGCTGCTTTTT

V: TRBV30
size: few
J: TRBJ2-3
D: NA
CDR3: CAWSRAGLADTQYF
DNA: TGTGCCTGGAGTCGGGCGGGGTTGGCAGATACGCAGTATTTT

V: TRBV7-7
size: NA
J: TRBJ2-5
D: TRBD2
CDR3: CASSPGLAGIQETQYF
DNA: TGTGCCAGCAGCCCGGGACTAGCGGGGATACAAGAGACCCAGTACTTC

V: TRBV19
size: NA
J: TRBJ2-5
D: TRBD1
CDR3: CASRRTGQGFTGRKETQYF
DNA: TGTGCCAGTAGAAGAACGGGACAGGGGTTTACAGGCCGAAAAGAGACCCAGTACTTC

V: TRBV19
size: once
J: TRBJ1-1
D: TRBD1
CDR3: CASSIGGQGNTEAFF
DNA: TGTGCCAGTAGTATCGGGGGACAGGGGAACACTGAAGCTTTCTTT

V: TRBV7-9
size: NA
J: TRBJ2-3
D: NA
CDR3: CASSVAAGANTDTQYF
DNA: TGTGCCAGCAGCGTGGCCGCGGGGGCAAACACAGATACGCAGTATTTT

V: TRBV7-8
size: NA
J: TRBJ1-2
D: NA
CDR3: CASSRGGGGYGYTF
DNA: TGTGCCAGCAGCCGAGGGGGGGGCGGCTATGGCTACACCTTC

V: TRBV10-3
size: once
J: TRBJ1-4
D: NA
CDR3: CAISESGLGNEKLFF
DNA: TGTGCCATCAGTGAGTCGGGCCTGGGGAATGAAAAACTGTTTTTT

V: TRBV7-2
size: NA
J: TRBJ1-4
D: NA
CDR3: CASRSIEGGEKLFF
DNA: TGTGCCAGCAGATCCATCGAGGGGGGTGAAAAACTGTTTTTT

V: TRBV5-1
size: NA
J: TRBJ2-7
D: NA
CDR3: CASSISDSYEQYF
DNA: TGCGCCAGCAGCATCTCGGACTCCTACGAGCAGTACTTC

V: TRBV28
size: NA
J: TRBJ1-1
D: NA
CDR3: CASSSLGSDGNTEAFF
DNA: TGTGCCAGCAGTTCCCTAGGGTCCGACGGGAACACTGAAGCTTTCTTT

V: TRBV9
size: NA
J: TRBJ2-2
D: NA
CDR3: CASSVNVASNTGELFF
DNA: TGTGCCAGCAGCGTCAACGTGGCCTCCAACACCGGGGAGCTGTTTTTT

V: TRBV6-1
size: NA
J: TRBJ2-5
D: NA
CDR3: CASRDHGQETQYF
DNA: TGTGCCAGCAGAGACCATGGCCAAGAGACCCAGTACTTC

V: TRBV21-1
size: NA
J: TRBJ2-5
D: NA
CDR3: CASSKEIETGGGGETQYF
DNA: TGTGCCAGCAGCAAAGAAATAGAGACAGGGGGCGGAGGGGAGACCCAGTACTTC

V: TRBV28
size: NA
J: TRBJ1-1
D: NA
CDR3: CASSLQTLNTEAFF
DNA: TGTGCCAGCAGTTTACAGACCTTGAACACTGAAGCTTTCTTT

V: TRBV27
size: NA
J: TRBJ2-1
D: NA
CDR3: CASSQWLRAFF
DNA: TGTGCCAGCAGTCAATGGTTGAGGGCGTTCTTC

V: TRBV5-4
size: NA
J: TRBJ1-2
D: TRBD1
CDR3: CASSPKDRGTNYGYTF
DNA: TGTGCCAGCAGCCCTAAGGACAGGGGGACTAACTATGGCTACACCTTC

V: TRBV10-3
size: NA
J: TRBJ1-3
D: NA
CDR3: CATRGIEGNTIYF
DNA: TGTGCCACCCGGGGTATCGAAGGAAACACCATATATTTT

V: TRBV28
size: NA
J: TRBJ1-4
D: NA
CDR3: CASSRNEKLFF
DNA: TGTGCCAGCAGTCGAAATGAAAAACTGTTTTTT

V: TRBV27
size: once
J: TRBJ2-7
D: NA
CDR3: CASSLGGYEQYF
DNA: TGTGCCAGCAGTTTAGGGGGTTACGAGCAGTACTTC

V: TRBV11-3
size: NA
J: TRBJ2-7
D: NA
CDR3: CATEQGQYEQYF
DNA: TGTGCCACCGAACAGGGTCAGTACGAGCAGTACTTC

V: TRBV11-3
size: NA
J: TRBJ2-1
D: NA
CDR3: CASSFSGPYNEQFF
DNA: TGTGCCAGCAGCTTCAGCGGGCCATACAATGAGCAGTTCTTC

V: TRBV6-6
size: NA
J: TRBJ2-3
D: NA
CDR3: CASSYVSGTDTQYF
DNA: TGTGCCAGCAGTTACGTGTCGGGCACAGATACGCAGTATTTT

V: TRBV19
size: NA
J: TRBJ1-5
D: TRBD1
CDR3: CASSMIPLRQGAVQPQHF
DNA: TGTGCCAGTAGTATGATCCCCCTGCGGCAGGGGGCAGTTCAGCCCCAGCATTTT

V: TRBV30
size: NA
J: TRBJ2-2
D: NA
CDR3: CAWKVFGPMNTGELFF
DNA: TGTGCCTGGAAGGTATTCGGACCTATGAACACCGGGGAGCTGTTTTTT

V: TRBV4-1
size: once
J: TRBJ1-1
D: TRBD1
CDR3: CASSQEGQGGMNTEAFF
DNA: TGCGCCAGCAGCCAAGAGGGCCAGGGGGGGATGAACACTGAAGCTTTCTTT

V: TRBV13
size: NA
J: TRBJ2-7
D: NA
CDR3: CASSPNRLSYEQYF
DNA: TGTGCCAGCAGTCCTAACAGGCTCTCCTACGAGCAGTACTTC

V: TRBV6-5
size: NA
J: TRBJ2-4
D: TRBD1
CDR3: CASTSLTGARDIQYF
DNA: TGTGCCAGCACCTCTCTGACAGGGGCGAGGGACATTCAGTACTTC

V: TRBV28
size: NA
J: TRBJ1-2
D: NA
CDR3: CATQNYGYTF
DNA: TGTGCCACGCAGAACTATGGCTACACCTTC

V: TRBV5-6
size: NA
J: TRBJ2-3
D: NA
CDR3: CASTGAGSSTDTQYF
DNA: TGTGCCAGCACCGGGGCGGGAAGTAGCACAGATACGCAGTATTTT

V: TRBV27
size: NA
J: TRBJ1-1
D: TRBD1
CDR3: CASRDGQGANTEAFF
DNA: TGTGCCAGCAGGGACGGACAGGGGGCCAACACTGAAGCTTTCTTT

V: TRBV27
size: NA
J: TRBJ2-7
D: NA
CDR3: CASSLTRNYEQYF
DNA: TGTGCCAGCAGTTTAACCCGGAACTACGAGCAGTACTTC

V: TRBV7-2
size: once
J: TRBJ2-7
D: NA
CDR3: CASSRGSYEQYF
DNA: TGTGCCAGCAGCCGAGGGTCCTACGAGCAGTACTTC

V: TRBV7-8
size: NA
J: TRBJ2-7
D: NA
CDR3: CASSNRGGGSYEQYF
DNA: TGTGCCAGCAGCAATCGAGGGGGAGGATCTTACGAGCAGTACTTC

V: TRBV5-1
size: NA
J: TRBJ2-3
D: TRBD2
CDR3: CASSAGTSGRGGTDTQYF
DNA: TGCGCCAGCAGCGCGGGGACTAGCGGGAGAGGTGGCACAGATACGCAGTATTTT

V: TRBV19
size: NA
J: TRBJ2-3
D: TRBD2
CDR3: CASTPWTSGGVTDTQYF
DNA: TGTGCCAGTACACCATGGACTAGCGGGGGAGTCACAGATACGCAGTATTTT

V: TRBV30
size: NA
J: TRBJ2-7
D: TRBD1
CDR3: CAWSKPGTGTYEQYF
DNA: TGTGCCTGGAGTAAGCCCGGGACAGGGACCTACGAGCAGTACTTC

V: TRBV7-9
size: once
J: TRBJ2-7
D: TRBD2
CDR3: CASSPRTSGSYEQYF
DNA: TGTGCCAGCAGCCCCCGGACTAGCGGCTCCTACGAGCAGTACTTC

V: TRBV6-1
size: NA
J: TRBJ2-2
D: TRBD2
CDR3: CASIDRLAQRTGELFF
DNA: TGTGCCAGCATTGACCGACTAGCCCAACGCACCGGGGAGCTGTTTTTT

V: TRBV28
size: NA
J: TRBJ2-7
D: TRBD1
CDR3: CASSLPGTGGLYEQYF
DNA: TGTGCCAGCAGTTTACCCGGGACAGGGGGTCTTTACGAGCAGTACTTC

V: TRBV6-5
size: NA
J: TRBJ2-7
D: NA
CDR3: CASSRNGPSYEQYF
DNA: TGTGCCAGCAGCCGGAATGGGCCCTCCTACGAGCAGTACTTC